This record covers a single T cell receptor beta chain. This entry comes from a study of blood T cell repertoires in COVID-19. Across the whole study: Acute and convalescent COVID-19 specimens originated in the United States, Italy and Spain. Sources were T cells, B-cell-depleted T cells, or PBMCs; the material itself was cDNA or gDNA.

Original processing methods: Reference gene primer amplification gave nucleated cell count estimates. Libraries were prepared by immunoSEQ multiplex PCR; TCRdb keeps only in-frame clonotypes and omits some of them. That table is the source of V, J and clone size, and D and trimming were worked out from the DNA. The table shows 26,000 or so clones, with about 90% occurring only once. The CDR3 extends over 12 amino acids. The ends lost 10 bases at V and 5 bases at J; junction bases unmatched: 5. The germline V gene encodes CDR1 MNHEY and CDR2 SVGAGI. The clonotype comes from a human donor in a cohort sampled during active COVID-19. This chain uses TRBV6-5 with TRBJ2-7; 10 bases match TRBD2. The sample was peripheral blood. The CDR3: CATSGRADEQYF. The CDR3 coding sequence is TGTGCCACCAGCGGGAGGGCCGACGAGCAGTACTTC.